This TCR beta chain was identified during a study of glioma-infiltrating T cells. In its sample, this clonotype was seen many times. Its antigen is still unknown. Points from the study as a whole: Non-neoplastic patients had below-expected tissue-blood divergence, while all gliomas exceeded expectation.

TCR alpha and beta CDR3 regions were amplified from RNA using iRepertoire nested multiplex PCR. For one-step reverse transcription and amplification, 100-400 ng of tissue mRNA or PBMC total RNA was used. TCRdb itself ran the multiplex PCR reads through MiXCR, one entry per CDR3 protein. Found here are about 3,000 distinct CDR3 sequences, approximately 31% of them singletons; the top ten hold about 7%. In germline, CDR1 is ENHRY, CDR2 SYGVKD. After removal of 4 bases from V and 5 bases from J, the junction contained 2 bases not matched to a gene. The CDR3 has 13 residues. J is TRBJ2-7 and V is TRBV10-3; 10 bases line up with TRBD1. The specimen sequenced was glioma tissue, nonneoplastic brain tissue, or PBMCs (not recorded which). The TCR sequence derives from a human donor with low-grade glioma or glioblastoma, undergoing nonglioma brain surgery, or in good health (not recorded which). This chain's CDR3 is CAISAGQGNEQYF. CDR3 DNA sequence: TGTGCCATCAGTGCGGGACAGGGGAACGAGCAGTACTTC.